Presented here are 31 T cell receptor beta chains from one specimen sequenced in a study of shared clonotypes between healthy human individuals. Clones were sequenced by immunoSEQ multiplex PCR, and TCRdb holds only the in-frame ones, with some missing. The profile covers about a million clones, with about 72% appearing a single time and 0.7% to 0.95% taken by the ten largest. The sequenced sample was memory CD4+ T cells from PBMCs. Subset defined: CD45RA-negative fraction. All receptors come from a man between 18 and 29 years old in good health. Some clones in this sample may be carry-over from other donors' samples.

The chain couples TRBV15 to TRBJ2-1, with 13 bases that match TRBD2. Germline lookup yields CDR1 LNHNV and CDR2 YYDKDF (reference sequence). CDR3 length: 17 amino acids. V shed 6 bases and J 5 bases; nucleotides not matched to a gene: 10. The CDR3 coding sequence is TGTGCCACCAGACCCCAACTAGCGGGAGGGCCGGACAATGAGCAGTTCTTC. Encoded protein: CATRPQLAGGPDNEQFF.

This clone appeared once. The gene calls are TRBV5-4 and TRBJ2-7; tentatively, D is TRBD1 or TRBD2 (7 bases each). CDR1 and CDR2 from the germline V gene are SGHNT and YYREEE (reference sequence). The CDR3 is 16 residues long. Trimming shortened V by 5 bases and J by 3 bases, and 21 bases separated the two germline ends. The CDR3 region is CASRPSGGGGDYEQYF. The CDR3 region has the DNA TGTGCCAGCAGGCCATCTGGGGGAGGGGGCGACTACGAGCAGTACTTC.

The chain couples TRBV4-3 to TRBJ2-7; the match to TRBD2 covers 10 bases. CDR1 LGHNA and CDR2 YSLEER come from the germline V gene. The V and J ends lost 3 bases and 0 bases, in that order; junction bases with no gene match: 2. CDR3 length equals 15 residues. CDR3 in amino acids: CASSQIAGGSYEQYF. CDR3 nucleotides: TGCGCCAGCAGCCAGATAGCGGGGGGCTCCTACGAGCAGTACTTC.

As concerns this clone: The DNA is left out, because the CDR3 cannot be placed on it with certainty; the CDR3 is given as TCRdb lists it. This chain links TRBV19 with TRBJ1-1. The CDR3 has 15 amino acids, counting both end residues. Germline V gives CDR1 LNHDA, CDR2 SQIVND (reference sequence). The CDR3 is CASSISARPNTEAFF.

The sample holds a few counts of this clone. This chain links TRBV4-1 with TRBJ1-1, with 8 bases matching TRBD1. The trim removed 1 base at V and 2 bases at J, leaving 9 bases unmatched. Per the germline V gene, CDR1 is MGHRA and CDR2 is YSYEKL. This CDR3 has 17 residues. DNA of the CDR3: TGCGCCAGCAGCCAAGGCTTGCAGGGGGCGCGAAACACTGAAGCTTTCTTT. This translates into CASSQGLQGARNTEAFF.

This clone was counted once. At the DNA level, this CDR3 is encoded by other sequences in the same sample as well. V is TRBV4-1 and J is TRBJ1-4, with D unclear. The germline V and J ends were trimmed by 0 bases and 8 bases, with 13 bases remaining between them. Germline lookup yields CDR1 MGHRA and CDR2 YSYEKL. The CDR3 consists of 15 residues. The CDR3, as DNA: TGCGCCAGCAGCCAAGAAGGTCTGGGAGGGGAAAAACTGTTTTTT. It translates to CASSQEGLGGEKLFF.

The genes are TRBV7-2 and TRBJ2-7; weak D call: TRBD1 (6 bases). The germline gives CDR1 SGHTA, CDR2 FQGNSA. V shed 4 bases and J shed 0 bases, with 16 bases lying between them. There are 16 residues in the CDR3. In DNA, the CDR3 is TGTGCCAGCAGCTATGGCCAGGACAGCAACTCCTACGAGCAGTACTTC. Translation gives CASSYGQDSNSYEQYF.

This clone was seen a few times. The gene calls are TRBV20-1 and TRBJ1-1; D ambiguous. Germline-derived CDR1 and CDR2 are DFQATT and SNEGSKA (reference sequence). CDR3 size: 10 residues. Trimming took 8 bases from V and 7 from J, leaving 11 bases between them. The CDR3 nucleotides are TGCAGTCCCCCCGGACGTGAAGCTTTCTTT. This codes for CSPPGREAFF.

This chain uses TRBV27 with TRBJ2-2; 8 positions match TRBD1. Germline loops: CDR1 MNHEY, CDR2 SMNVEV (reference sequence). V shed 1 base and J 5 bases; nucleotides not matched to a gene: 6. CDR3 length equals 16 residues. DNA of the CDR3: TGTGCCAGCAGTTTATATGCAGGGGGCGGAACCGGGGAGCTGTTTTTT. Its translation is CASSLYAGGGTGELFF.

This CDR3 is CASRNRGNTEAFF. As DNA, the CDR3 is TGTGCCAGCAGGAACAGGGGGAACACTGAAGCTTTCTTT. V and J are TRBV6-1 and TRBJ1-1; 7 nucleotides align to TRBD1. The junction had 2 bases not matched to a gene; V was cut back by 6 bases and J by 1 base. CDR1 and CDR2 (germline): MNHNS, SASEGT. CDR3 length: 13 residues.

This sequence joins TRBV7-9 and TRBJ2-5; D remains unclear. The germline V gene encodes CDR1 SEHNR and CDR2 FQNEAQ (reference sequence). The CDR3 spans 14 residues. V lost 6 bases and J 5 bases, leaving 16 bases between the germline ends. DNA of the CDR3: TGTGCCAGCAGGGGGTCTGGGTCCTTGGAGACCCAGTACTTC. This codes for CASRGSGSLETQYF.

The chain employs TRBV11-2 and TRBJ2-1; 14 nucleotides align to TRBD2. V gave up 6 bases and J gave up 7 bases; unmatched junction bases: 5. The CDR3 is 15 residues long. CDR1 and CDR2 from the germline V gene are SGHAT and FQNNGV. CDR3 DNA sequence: TGTGCCAGCAGACCGACTAGCGGGAGGGGGAATGAGCAGTTCTTC. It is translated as CASRPTSGRGNEQFF.

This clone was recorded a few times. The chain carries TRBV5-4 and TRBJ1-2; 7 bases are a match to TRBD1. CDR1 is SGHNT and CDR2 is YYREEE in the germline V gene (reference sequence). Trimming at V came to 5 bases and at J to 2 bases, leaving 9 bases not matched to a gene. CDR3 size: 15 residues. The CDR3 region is CASSRRQGGNYGYTF. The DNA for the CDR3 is TGTGCCAGCAGTCGCAGACAGGGCGGGAACTATGGCTACACCTTC.

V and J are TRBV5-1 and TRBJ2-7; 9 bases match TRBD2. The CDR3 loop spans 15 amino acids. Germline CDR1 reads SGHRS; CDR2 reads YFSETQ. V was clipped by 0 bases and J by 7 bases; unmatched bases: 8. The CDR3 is CASSLVAGGPVEQYF. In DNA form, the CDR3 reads TGCGCCAGCAGCTTGGTGGCGGGAGGGCCGGTTGAGCAGTACTTC. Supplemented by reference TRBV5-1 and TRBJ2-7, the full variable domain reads KAGVTQTPRYLIKTRGQQVTLSCSPISGHRSVSWYQQTPGQGLQFLFEYFSETQRNKGNFPGRFSGRQFSNSRSEMNVSTLELGDSALYLCASSLVAGGPVEQYFGPGTRLTVT.

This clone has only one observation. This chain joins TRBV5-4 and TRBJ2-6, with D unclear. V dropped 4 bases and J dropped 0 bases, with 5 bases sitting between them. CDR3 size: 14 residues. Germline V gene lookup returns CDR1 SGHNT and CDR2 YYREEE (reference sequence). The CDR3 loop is CASSLPSGANVLTF. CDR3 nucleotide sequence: TGTGCCAGCAGCCTGCCCTCTGGGGCCAACGTCCTGACTTTC.

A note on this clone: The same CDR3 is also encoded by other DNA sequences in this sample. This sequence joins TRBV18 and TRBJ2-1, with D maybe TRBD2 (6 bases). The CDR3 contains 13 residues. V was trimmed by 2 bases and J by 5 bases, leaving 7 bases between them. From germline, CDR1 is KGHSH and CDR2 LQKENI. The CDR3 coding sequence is TGTGCCAGCTCACCAGGACTAAACAATGAGCAGTTCTTC. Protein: CASSPGLNNEQFF.

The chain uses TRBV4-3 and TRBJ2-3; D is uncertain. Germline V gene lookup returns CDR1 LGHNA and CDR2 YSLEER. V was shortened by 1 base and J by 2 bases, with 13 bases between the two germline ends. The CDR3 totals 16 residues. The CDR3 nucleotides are TGCGCCAGCAGCCAAGGGGGTTTTAGAATCACAGATACGCAGTATTTT. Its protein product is CASSQGGFRITDTQYF.

This CDR3 is CASNSEGLAGETQYF. CDR3 bases: TGTGCCAGCAACTCTGAAGGACTAGCAGGAGAGACCCAGTACTTC. The chain has TRBV7-2 and TRBJ2-5, with TRBD2 matching over 8 bases. This CDR3 is built from 15 residues. J gave up 4 bases and V 7 bases, and 11 bases lay outside the gene matches. Germline CDR1 and CDR2: SGHTA and FQGNSA.

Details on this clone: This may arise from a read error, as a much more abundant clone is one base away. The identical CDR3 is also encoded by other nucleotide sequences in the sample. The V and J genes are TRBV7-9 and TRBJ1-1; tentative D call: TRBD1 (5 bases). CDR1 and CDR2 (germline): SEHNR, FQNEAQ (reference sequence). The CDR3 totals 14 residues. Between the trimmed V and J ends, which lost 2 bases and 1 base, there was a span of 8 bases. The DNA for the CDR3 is TGTGCCAGCAGCTTAAACCAGGGGAACACTGAAGCTTTCTTT. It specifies CASSLNQGNTEAFF.

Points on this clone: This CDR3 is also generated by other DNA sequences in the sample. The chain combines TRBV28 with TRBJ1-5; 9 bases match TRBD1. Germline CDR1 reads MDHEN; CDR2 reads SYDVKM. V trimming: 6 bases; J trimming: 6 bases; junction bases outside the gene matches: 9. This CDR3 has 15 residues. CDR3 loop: CASRPQGARGQPQHF. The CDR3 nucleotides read TGTGCCAGCAGACCACAGGGGGCGAGGGGTCAGCCCCAGCATTTT. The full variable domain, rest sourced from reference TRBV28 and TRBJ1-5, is DVKVTQSSRYLVKRTGEKVFLECVQDMDHENMFWYRQDPGLGLRLIYFSYDVKMKEKGDIPEGYSVSREKKERFSLILESASTNQTSMYLCASRPQGARGQPQHFGDGTRLSIL.

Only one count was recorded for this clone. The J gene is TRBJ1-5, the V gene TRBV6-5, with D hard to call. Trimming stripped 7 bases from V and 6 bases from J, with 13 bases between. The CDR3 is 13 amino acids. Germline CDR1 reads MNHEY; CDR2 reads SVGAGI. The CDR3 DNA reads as TGTGCCAGCACCCTAAGGTACGGTCAGCCCCAGCATTTT. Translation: CASTLRYGQPQHF.

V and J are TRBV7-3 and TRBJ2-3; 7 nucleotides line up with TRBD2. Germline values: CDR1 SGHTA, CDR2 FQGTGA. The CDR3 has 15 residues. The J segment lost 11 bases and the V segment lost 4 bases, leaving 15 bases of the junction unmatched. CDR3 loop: CASSSGRVEKAEQYF. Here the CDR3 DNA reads TGTGCCAGCAGCTCAGGGAGGGTAGAGAAAGCAGAGCAGTATTTT.

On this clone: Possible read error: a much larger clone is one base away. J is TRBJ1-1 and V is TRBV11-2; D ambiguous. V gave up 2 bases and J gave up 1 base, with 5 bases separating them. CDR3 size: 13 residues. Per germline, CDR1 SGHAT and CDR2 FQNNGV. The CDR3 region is CASSLSQNTEAFF. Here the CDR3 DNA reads TGTGCCAGCAGCTTATCCCAGAACACTGAAGCTTTCTTT.

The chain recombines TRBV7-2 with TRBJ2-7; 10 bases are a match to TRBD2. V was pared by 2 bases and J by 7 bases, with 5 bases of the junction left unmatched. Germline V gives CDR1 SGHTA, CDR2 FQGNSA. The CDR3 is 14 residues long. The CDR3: CASSLMGGLAEQYF. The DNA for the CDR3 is TGTGCCAGCAGCTTAATGGGGGGACTAGCGGAGCAGTACTTC.

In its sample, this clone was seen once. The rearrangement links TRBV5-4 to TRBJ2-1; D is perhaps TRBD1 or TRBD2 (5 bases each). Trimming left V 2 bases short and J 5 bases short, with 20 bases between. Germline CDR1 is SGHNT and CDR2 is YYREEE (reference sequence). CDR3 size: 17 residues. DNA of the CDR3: TGTGCCAGCAGCTTTGGGGGTAATGGGGGAATCAACAATGAGCAGTTCTTC. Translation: CASSFGGNGGINNEQFF.

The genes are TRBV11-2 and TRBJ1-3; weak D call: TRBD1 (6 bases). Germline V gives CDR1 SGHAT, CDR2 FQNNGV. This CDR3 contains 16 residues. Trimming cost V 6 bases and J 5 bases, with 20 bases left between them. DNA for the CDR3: TGTGCCAGCAGGGACGGGGGTGGACAGAAGAGAAACACCATATATTTT. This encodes CASRDGGGQKRNTIYF.

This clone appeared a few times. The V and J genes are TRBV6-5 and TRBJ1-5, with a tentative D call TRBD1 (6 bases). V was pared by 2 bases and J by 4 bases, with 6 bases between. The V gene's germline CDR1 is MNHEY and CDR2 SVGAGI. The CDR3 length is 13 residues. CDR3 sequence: CASSYQGNQPQHF. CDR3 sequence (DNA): TGTGCCAGCAGTTACCAGGGGAATCAGCCCCAGCATTTT.

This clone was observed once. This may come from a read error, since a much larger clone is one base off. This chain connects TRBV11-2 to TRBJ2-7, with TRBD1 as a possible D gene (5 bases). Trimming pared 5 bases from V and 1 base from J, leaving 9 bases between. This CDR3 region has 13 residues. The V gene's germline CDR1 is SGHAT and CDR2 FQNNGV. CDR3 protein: CASSPDRSYEQYF. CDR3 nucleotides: TGTGCCAGCAGCCCCGACAGATCCTACGAGCAGTACTTC.

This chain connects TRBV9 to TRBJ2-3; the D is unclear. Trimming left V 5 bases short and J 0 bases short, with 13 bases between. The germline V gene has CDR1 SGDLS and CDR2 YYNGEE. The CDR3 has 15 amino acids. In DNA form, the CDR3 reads TGTGCCAGCAGTTGGACCGAAGCTAGCACAGATACGCAGTATTTT. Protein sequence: CASSWTEASTDTQYF.

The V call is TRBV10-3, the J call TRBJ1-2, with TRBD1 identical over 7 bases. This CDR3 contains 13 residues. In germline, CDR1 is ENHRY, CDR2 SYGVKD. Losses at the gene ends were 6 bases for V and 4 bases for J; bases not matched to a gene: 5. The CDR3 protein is CAIRQGEVYGYTF. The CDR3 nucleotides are TGTGCCATCAGGCAGGGGGAGGTCTATGGCTACACCTTC.

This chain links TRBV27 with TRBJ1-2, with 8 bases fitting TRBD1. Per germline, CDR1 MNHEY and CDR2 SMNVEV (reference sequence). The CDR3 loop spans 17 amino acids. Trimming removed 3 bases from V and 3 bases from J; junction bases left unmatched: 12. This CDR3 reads CASSFSTTGAAYYGYTF. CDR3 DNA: TGTGCCAGCAGTTTTTCAACGACAGGGGCCGCGTACTATGGCTACACCTTC.